One sample yielded the 6 T cell receptor beta chains listed below, sequenced in a study of T cell responses to AZD1222 COVID-19 vaccine. Produced via immunoSEQ multiplex PCR; TCRdb's table is partial and in-frame only. The table lists 150,000 or so clones, around 90% of them singletons. The sequencing used peripheral blood, collected on day 0 of AZD1222 vaccination. The receptors derive from an adult in good health.

The chain uses TRBV13 and TRBJ1-1; possibly TRBD1 for D (6 bases). CDR1 and CDR2 from the germline V gene are PRHDT and FYEKMQ (reference sequence). The CDR3 consists of 15 residues. V gave up 2 bases and J gave up 3 bases, with 13 bases separating them. CDR3 DNA sequence: TGTGCCAGCAGCTTATATACCCCAGGGGACACTGAAGCTTTCTTT. It yields the protein CASSLYTPGDTEAFF. Filled out from reference TRBV13 and TRBJ1-1, the complete variable domain reads AAGVIQSPRHLIKEKRETATLKCYPIPRHDTVYWYQQGPGQDPQFLISFYEKMQSDKGSIPDRFSAQQFSDYHSELNMSSLELGDSALYFCASSLYTPGDTEAFFGQGTRLTVV.

The rearrangement links TRBV29-1 to TRBJ2-7; D is ambiguous. Germline V gene sequence: CDR1 SQVTM, CDR2 ANQGSEA. The CDR3 spans 11 residues. Trimming pared 5 bases from V and 4 bases from J, leaving 9 bases between. CDR3 loop: CSVSGPYEQYF. The CDR3 DNA reads TGCAGCGTTTCTGGACCGTACGAGCAGTACTTC.

The chain recombines TRBV28 with TRBJ1-5; tentatively, D is TRBD1 (5 bases). This CDR3 is 16 amino acids long. Germline assignment: CDR1 MDHEN and CDR2 SYDVKM. With 5 bases removed from V and 1 base from J, the gap between germline ends came to 15 bases. CDR3 nucleotides: TGTGCCAGCAGTGAGGGACGGGATCCAAGCAATCAGCCCCAGCATTTT. Translation gives CASSEGRDPSNQPQHF.

The rearrangement joins TRBV9 to TRBJ2-3; 8 bases line up with TRBD1. V trimming: 3 bases; J trimming: 0 bases; junction bases outside the gene matches: 6. Per the germline V gene, CDR1 is SGDLS and CDR2 is YYNGEE. There are 16 residues in the CDR3. The CDR3 DNA follows: TGTGCCAGCAGCGCAACAGGGGGTTCTAGCACAGATACGCAGTATTTT. Its translation is CASSATGGSSTDTQYF.

V and J are TRBV7-6 and TRBJ2-3; 8 bases align to TRBD2. This CDR3 contains 17 residues. Germline-derived CDR1 and CDR2 are SGHVS and FNYEAQ. V lost 3 bases to trimming and J lost 5 bases; unmatched junction nucleotides: 13. Here the CDR3 reads CASSLGRAGALGDTQYF. The DNA of the CDR3 is TGTGCCAGCAGCTTGGGACGAGCGGGAGCCCTTGGAGATACGCAGTATTTT.

The rearrangement uses TRBV5-1 and TRBJ1-2; the D gene is possibly TRBD1 (5 bases). CDR1 and CDR2 (germline): SGHRS, YFSETQ. The ends were cut back, 3 bases at V and 1 base at J, with 13 bases in the middle. The CDR3 is made up of 15 amino acids. The CDR3 bases are TGCGCCAGCAGCTCTCACGGGGCTCGTAACTATGGCTACACCTTC. This codes for CASSSHGARNYGYTF.